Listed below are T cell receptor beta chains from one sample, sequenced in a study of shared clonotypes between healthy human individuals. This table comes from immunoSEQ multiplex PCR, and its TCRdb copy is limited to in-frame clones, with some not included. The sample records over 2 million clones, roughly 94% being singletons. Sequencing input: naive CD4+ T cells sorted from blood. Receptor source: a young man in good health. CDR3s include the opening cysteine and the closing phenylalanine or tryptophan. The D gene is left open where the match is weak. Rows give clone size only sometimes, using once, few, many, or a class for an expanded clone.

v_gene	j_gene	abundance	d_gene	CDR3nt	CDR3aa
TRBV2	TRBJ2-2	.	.	TGTGCCAGCAAAACCCAGAACACCGGGGAGCTGTTTTTT	CASKTQNTGELFF
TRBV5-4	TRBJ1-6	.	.	TGTGCCAGCAGCCCGCGAGGAGGCTCCTATAATTCACCCCTCCACTTT	CASSPRGGSYNSPLHF
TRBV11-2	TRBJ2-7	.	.	TGTGCCAGCAGCTATGGGGCGGGAAAGAGCTCCTACGAGCAGTACTTC	CASSYGAGKSSYEQYF
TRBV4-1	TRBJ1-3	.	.	TGCGCCAGCAGCCAAGCACCCGGGTCGCTCTCTGGAAACACCATATATTTT	CASSQAPGSLSGNTIYF
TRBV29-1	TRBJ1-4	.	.	TGCAGCGTTGCGAGCGGGACCGGGAATGAAAAACTGTTTTTT	CSVASGTGNEKLFF
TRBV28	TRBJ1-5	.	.	TGTGCCAGCAGTTCACTCGGGAGTCTTAGCAATCAGCCCCAGCATTTT	CASSSLGSLSNQPQHF
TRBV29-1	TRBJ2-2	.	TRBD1	TGCAGCGCCCTTGACGGACAGGGATGGACCGGGGAGCTGTTTTTT	CSALDGQGWTGELFF
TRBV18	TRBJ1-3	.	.	TGTGCCAGCTCACAGGGGGGATCTGGAAACACCATATATTTT	CASSQGGSGNTIYF
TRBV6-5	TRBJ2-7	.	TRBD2	TGTGCCAGCAGTTCTCCGGGACTAGGGAGCTACGAGCAGTACTTC	CASSSPGLGSYEQYF
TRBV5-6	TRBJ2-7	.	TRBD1	TGTGCCAGCAGCGGAATGGGACAGGGGGCAAGCTACGAGCAGTACTTC	CASSGMGQGASYEQYF
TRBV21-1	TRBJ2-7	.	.	TGTGCCAGCAGCAATGAGTCGGACAGGGGGATTTTTTCCTACGAGCAGTACTTC	CASSNESDRGIFSYEQYF
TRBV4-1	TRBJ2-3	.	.	TGCGCCAGCAGCCAAGGCCGAGGAGGGGGGAAAGATACGCAGTATTTT	CASSQGRGGGKDTQYF
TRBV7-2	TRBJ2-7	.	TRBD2	TGTGCCAGCAGCTTGGGACTATCCCTCTCCTACGAGCAGTACTTC	CASSLGLSLSYEQYF
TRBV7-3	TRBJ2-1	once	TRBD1	TGTGCCAGCAGTGGGACAGGGGGCCGGGATGAGCAGTTCTTC	CASSGTGGRDEQFF
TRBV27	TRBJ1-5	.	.	TGTGCCAGCAGCCTAGTAGGGTTAGGGAATCAGCCCCAGCATTTT	CASSLVGLGNQPQHF
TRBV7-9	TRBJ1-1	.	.	TGTGCCAGCAGCGAACAGAACCCCGGGGGCGGCACTGAAGCTTTCTTT	CASSEQNPGGGTEAFF
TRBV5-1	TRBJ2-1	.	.	TGCGCCAGCAGCTTGGGCCCAGAACTATACAATGAGCAGTTCTTC	CASSLGPELYNEQFF
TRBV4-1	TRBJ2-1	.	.	TGCGCCAGCAGCCAAGAAGGTGGAGGAGGGGGCCGAAATGAGCAGTTCTTC	CASSQEGGGGGRNEQFF
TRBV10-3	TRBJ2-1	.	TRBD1	TGTGCCATCAGTGGACAGGGCGTTTCGGAGCAGTTCTTC	CAISGQGVSEQFF
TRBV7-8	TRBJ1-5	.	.	TGTGCCAGCAGCTTAGAGGCGTGGGTCGGACAGCCCCAGCATTTT	CASSLEAWVGQPQHF
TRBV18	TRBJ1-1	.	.	TGTGCCAGCTCACCGGCGGGGACTGAAGCTTTCTTT	CASSPAGTEAFF
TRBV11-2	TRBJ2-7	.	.	TGTGCCAGCAGCCCGTACACTAACTCCTACGAGCAGTACTTC	CASSPYTNSYEQYF
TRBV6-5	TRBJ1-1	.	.	TGTGCCAGCAGTTATTCGGGGGGCACTGAAGCTTTCTTT	CASSYSGGTEAFF
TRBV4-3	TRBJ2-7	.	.	TGCGCCAGCAGCCAAGAAGGGAACTACGAGCAGTACTTC	CASSQEGNYEQYF
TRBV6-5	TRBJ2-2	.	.	TGTGCCAGCAGTTCTCCTTCAGGGGCGAACACCGGGGAGCTGTTTTTT	CASSSPSGANTGELFF
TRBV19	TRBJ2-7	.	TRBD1	TGTGCCACTTCGGACAGGGGCCAATCCTACGAGCAGTACTTC	CATSDRGQSYEQYF
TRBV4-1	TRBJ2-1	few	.	TGCGCCAGCAGCCAATCCCCGGCCAGGGGTGTCAATGAGCAGTTCTTC	CASSQSPARGVNEQFF
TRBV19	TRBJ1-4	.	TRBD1	TGTGCCAGTAGGGGACCGGGACAGCGTAATGAAAAACTGTTTTTT	CASRGPGQRNEKLFF
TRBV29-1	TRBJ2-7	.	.	TGCAGCGCGTTGTCGAGGGCCGGTGAGCAGTACTTC	CSALSRAGEQYF
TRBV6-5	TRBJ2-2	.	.	TGTGCCAGCAGTAGGTTGTTTGACACCGGGGAGCTGTTTTTT	CASSRLFDTGELFF
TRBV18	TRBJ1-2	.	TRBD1	TGTGCCAGCTCACGAGGACAGGGGGCTGAATATGGCTACACCTTC	CASSRGQGAEYGYTF
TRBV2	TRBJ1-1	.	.	TGTGCCAGCAGTGAAGCGCCGACAAATCCCCTACAAGCTTTCTTT	CASSEAPTNPLQAFF
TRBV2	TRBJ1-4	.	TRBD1	TGTGCCAGCAGCAGACAGGGAAGTGGGGAAAAACTGTTTTTT	CASSRQGSGEKLFF
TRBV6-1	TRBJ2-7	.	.	TGTGCCAGCAGTGATTGGGGAATCGGGCAGTACTTC	CASSDWGIGQYF
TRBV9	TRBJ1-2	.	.	TGTGCCAGCAGCGTAGCCCAGGGGAGCGGCTACACCTTC	CASSVAQGSGYTF
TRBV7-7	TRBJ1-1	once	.	TGTGCTAGCAGTTTAACACTGAACACTGAAGCTTTCTTT	CASSLTLNTEAFF
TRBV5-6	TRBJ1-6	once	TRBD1	TGTGCCAGCAGCTTCGGGACAGGGAGTAATTCACCCCTCCACTTT	CASSFGTGSNSPLHF
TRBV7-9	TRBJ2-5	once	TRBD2	TGTGCCAGCAGCTTAGGGGTGACTAGCGTTAAAGAGACCCAGTACTTC	CASSLGVTSVKETQYF
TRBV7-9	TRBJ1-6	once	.	TGTGCCAGCAGCTTCGGGGGGGGTGCACCCCTCCACTTT	CASSFGGGAPLHF
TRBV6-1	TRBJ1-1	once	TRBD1	TGTGCCAGCAGTGAAAGGAGGGGGCGCGGTAGCACTGAAGCTTTCTTT	CASSERRGRGSTEAFF
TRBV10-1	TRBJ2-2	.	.	TGCGCCAGCAGTGAGTCTACGGGGAAAAGGAACACCGGGGAGCTGTTTTTT	CASSESTGKRNTGELFF
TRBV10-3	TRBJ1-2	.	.	TGTGCCATCAGTGGAGGGGGAGTTGGCTACACCTTC	CAISGGGVGYTF
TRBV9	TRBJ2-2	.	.	TGTGCCAGCAGCTCGCGGACAAGGGATGAACCGAACACCGGGGAGCTGTTTTTT	CASSSRTRDEPNTGELFF
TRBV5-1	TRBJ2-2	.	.	TGCGCCAGCAGCTTCGGAGTGGCCGGGGAGCTGTTTTTT	CASSFGVAGELFF